The clone carrying this TCR beta chain has more than one count but fewer than ten. This sample stems from a study of blood T cell repertoires in COVID-19. Study at large: Sites across the United States, Italy and Spain contributed samples from acute and convalescent COVID-19. From T cells, B-cell-depleted T cells, or PBMCs came the material, which was cDNA or gDNA.

The CDR3 contains 13 residues. Between the trimmed V and J ends, which lost 7 bases and 1 base, there was a span of 8 bases. Germline V gene lookup returns CDR1 MNHEY and CDR2 SVGAGI. As handled by the study authors: Nucleated cell number was recorded as an estimate derived from reference gene primer amplification. TCRdb's copy holds only in-frame clones and misses some; the assay was immunoSEQ multiplex PCR. V and J calls and clone size are given by that table; D and trimming were obtained from the DNA. The profile covers some 44,000 clones, with roughly 90% appearing a single time and more than 10% taken by the ten largest.

The receptor was derived from a human donor in a cohort sampled during active COVID-19. The chain links TRBV6-5 to TRBJ1-5; the D is unclear. The sample taken for sequencing was peripheral blood. In DNA form, the CDR3 reads TGTGCCAGCAACCTAAACAGCAATCAGCCCCAGCATTTT. It encodes CASNLNSNQPQHF.